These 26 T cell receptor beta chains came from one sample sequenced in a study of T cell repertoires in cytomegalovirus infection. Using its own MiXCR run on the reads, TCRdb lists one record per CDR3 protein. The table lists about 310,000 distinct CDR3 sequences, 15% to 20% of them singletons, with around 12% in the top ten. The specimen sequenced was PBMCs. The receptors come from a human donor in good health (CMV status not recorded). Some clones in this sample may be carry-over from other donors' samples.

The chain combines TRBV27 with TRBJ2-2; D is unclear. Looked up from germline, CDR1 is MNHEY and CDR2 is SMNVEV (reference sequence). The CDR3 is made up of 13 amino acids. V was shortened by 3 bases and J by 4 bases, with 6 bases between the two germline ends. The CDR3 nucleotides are TGTGCCAGCAGTTTCTTTATCACCGGGGAGCTGTTTTTT. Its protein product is CASSFFITGELFF.

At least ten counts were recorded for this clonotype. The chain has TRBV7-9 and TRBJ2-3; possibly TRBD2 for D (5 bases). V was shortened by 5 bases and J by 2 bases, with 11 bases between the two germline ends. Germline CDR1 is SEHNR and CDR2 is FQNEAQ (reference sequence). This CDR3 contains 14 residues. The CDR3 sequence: CASSRTSYTDTQYF. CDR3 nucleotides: TGTGCCAGCAGCCGGACTTCATACACAGATACGCAGTATTTT.

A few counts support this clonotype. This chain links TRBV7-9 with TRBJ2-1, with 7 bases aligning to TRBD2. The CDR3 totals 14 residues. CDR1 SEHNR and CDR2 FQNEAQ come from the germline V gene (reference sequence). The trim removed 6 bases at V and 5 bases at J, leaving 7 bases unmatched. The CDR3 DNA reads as TGTGCCAGCAGTCGGGGGGATTTTAACAATGAGCAGTTCTTC. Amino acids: CASSRGDFNNEQFF.

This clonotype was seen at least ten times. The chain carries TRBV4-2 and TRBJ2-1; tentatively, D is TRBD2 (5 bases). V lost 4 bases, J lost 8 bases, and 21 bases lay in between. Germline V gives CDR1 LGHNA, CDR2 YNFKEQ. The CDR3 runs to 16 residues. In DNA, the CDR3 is TGTGCCAGCAGCCGCTCACGAGGGCAGCCTAACGATGAGCAGTTCTTC. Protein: CASSRSRGQPNDEQFF.

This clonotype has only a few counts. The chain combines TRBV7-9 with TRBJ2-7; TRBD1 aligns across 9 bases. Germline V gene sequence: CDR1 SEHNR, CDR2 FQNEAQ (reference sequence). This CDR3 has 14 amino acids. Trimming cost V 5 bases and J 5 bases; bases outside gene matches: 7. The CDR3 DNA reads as TGTGCCAGCAGCCAACAGGGGGCGGGGGACGAGCAGTACTTC. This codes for CASSQQGAGDEQYF.

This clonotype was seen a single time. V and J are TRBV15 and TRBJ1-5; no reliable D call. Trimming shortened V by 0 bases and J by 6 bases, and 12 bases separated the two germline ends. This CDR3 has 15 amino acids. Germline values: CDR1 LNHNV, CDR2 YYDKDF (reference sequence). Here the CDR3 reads CATSRDVWVGQPQHF. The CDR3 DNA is TGTGCCACCAGCAGAGATGTGTGGGTTGGTCAGCCCCAGCATTTT.

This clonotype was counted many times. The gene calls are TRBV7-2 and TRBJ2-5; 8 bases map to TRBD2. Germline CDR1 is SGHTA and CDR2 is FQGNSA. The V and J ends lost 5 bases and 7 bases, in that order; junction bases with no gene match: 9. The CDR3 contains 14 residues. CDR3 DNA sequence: TGTGCCAGCAGCCCCTCGGGGGGGGGCGGGACCCAGTACTTC. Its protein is CASSPSGGGGTQYF.

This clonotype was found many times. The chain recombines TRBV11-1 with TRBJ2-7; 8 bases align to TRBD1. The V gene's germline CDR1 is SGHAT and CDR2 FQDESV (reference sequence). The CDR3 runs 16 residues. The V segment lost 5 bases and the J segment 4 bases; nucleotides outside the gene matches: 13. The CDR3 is CASSARPGTGKYEQYF. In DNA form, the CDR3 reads TGTGCCAGCAGCGCAAGACCCGGGACAGGAAAGTACGAGCAGTACTTC.

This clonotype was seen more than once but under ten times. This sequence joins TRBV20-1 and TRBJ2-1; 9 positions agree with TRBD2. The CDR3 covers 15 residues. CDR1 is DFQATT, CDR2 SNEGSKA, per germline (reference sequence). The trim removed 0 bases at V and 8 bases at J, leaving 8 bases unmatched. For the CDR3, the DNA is TGCAGTGCTAGAGACGGCGGGGGGGCTTCCGATGAGCAGTTCTTC. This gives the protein CSARDGGGASDEQFF.

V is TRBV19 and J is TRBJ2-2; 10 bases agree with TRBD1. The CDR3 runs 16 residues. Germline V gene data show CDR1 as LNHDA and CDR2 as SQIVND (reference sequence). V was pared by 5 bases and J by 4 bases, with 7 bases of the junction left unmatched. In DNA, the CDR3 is TGTGCCAGTAGTCTCGGGACAGGGGCATCCACCGGGGAGCTGTTTTTT. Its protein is CASSLGTGASTGELFF. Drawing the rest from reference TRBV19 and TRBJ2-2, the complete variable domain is DGGITQSPKYLFRKEGQNVTLSCEQNLNHDAMYWYRQDPGQGLRLIYYSQIVNDFQKGDIAEGYSVSREKKESFPLTVTSAQKNPTAFYLCASSLGTGASTGELFFGEGSRLTVL.

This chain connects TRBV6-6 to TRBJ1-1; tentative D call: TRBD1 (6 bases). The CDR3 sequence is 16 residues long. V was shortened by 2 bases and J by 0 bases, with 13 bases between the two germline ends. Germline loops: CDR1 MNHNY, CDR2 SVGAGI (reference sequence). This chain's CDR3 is CASSYTGRKLNTEAFF. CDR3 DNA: TGTGCCAGCAGTTACACAGGGAGGAAATTGAACACTGAAGCTTTCTTT.

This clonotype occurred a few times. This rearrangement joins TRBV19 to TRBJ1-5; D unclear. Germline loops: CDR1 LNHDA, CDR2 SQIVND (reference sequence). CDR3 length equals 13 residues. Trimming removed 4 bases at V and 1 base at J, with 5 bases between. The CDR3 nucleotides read TGTGCCAGTAGTACCCAGAGCAATCAGCCCCAGCATTTT. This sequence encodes CASSTQSNQPQHF. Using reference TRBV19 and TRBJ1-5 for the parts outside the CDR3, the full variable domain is DGGITQSPKYLFRKEGQNVTLSCEQNLNHDAMYWYRQDPGQGLRLIYYSQIVNDFQKGDIAEGYSVSREKKESFPLTVTSAQKNPTAFYLCASSTQSNQPQHFGDGTRLSIL.

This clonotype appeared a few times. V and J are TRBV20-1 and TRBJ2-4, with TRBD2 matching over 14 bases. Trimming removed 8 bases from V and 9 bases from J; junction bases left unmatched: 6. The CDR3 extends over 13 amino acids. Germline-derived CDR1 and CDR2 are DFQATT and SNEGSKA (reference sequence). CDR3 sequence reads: CSSTSGGAPIQYF. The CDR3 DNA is TGCAGTTCGACTAGCGGGGGGGCCCCCATTCAGTACTTC.

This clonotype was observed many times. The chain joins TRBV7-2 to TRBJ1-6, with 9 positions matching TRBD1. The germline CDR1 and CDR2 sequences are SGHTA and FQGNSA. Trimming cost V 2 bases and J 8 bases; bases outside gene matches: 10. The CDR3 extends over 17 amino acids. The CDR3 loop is CASSLRSGTGRDSPLHF. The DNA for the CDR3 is TGTGCCAGCAGCTTACGTTCCGGGACAGGGCGGGATTCACCCCTCCACTTT.

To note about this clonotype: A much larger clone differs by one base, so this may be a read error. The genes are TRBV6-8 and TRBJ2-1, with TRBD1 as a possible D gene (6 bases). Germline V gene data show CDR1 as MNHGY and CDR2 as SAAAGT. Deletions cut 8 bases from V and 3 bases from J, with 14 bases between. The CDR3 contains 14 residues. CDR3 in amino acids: CASDIRGIYNEQFF. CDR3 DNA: TGTGCCAGCGATATCAGGGGAATCTACAATGAGCAGTTCTTC.

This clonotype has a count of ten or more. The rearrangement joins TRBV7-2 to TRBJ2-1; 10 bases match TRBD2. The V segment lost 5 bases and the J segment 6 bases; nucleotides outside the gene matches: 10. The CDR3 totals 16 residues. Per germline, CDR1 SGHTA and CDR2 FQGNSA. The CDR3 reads CASSPILAGGVNEQFF. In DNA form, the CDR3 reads TGTGCCAGCAGCCCCATCTTAGCGGGGGGCGTCAATGAGCAGTTCTTC.

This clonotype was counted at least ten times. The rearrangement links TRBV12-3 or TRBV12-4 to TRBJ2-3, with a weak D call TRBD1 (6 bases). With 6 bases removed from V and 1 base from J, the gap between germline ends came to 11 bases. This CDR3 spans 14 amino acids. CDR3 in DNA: TGTGCCAGCAGGCCTCCAGGGGGCACAGATACGCAGTATTTT. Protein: CASRPPGGTDTQYF.

CDR3 coding DNA: TGTGCCAGCAGCGTGGACAGGGACACTGAAGCTTTCTTT. This encodes CASSVDRDTEAFF. J is TRBJ1-1 and V is TRBV9, with 8 bases identical to TRBD1. J gave up 3 bases and V 2 bases, and 0 bases lay outside the gene matches. Germline loops: CDR1 SGDLS, CDR2 YYNGEE. The CDR3 extends over 13 amino acids.

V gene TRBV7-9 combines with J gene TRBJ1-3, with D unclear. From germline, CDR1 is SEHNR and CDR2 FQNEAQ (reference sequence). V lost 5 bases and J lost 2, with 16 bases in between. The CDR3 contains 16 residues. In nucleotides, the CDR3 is TGTGCCAGCAGCCCGCGTTTCGGGGATACTGGAAACACCATATATTTT. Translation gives CASSPRFGDTGNTIYF.

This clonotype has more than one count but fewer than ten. In nucleotides, the CDR3 is TGCGCCAGCAGCCAAAACCTAGGCAGGCACACCCAGTTCTTC. Translated: CASSQNLGRHTQFF. The chain employs TRBV4-1 and TRBJ2-1; D is undetermined. Trimming cost V 2 bases and J 13 bases, with 18 bases left between them. The length of the CDR3 is 14 residues. From germline, CDR1 is MGHRA and CDR2 YSYEKL.

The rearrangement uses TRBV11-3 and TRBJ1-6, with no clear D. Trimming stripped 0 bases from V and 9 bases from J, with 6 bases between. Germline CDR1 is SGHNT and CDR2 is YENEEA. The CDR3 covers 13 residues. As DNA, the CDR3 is TGTGCCAGCAGCTTAGAGGCTTTTTCACCCCTCCACTTT. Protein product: CASSLEAFSPLHF.

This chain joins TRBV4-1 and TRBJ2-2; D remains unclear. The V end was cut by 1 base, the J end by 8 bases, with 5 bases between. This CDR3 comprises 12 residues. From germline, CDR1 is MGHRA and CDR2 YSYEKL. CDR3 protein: CASSQVIGELFF. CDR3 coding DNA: TGCGCCAGCAGCCAAGTGATAGGGGAGCTGTTTTTT.

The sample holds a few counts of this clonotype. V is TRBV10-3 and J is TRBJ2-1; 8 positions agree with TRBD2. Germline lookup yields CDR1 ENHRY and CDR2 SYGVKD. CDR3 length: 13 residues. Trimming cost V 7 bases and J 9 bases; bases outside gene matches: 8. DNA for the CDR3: TGTGCCATCACAGCGGGGGCCGATGGTGAGCAGTTCTTC. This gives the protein CAITAGADGEQFF.

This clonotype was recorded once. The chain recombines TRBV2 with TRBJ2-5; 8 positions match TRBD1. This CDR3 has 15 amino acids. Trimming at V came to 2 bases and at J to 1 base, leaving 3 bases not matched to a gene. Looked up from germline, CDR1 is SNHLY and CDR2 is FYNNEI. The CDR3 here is CASSEQGALQETQYF. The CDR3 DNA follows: TGTGCCAGCAGTGAACAGGGGGCCCTCCAAGAGACCCAGTACTTC.

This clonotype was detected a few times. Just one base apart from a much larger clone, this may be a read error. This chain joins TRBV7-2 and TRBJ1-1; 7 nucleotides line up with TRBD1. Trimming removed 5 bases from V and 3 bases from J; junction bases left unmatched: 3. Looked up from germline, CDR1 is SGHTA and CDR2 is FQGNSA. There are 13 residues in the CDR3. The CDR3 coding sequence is TGTGCCAGCAGCGGCGACAGGGACACTGAAGCTTTCTTT. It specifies CASSGDRDTEAFF.

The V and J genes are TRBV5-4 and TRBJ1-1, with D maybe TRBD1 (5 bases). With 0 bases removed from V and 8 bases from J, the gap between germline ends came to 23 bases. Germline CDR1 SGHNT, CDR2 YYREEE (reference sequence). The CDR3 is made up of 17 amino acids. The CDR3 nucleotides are TGTGCCAGCAGCTTGGATGGACAACCCGCGGATATATCGGAAGCTTTCTTT. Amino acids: CASSLDGQPADISEAFF.